A selection of T cell receptor beta chains follows, all from one sample in a study of shared clonotypes between healthy human individuals. This table comes from immunoSEQ multiplex PCR, and its TCRdb copy is limited to in-frame clones, with some not included. The table shows around 600,000 clones, with roughly 98% occurring only once. Sequencing was done on a sample of naive CD8+ T cells sorted from blood. The receptors stem from a man aged 25 to 40 in good health. The CDR3 runs from the conserved cysteine through the conserved F or W. Fields, in order: D gene, J gene, clone size, V gene, CDR3 DNA, CDR3 protein. D genes are given only for firm matches. Size values are once, few and many counts, or a class for expanded clones, and some rows have none.

D gene: .
J gene: TRBJ1-5
clone size: .
V gene: TRBV2
CDR3 DNA: TGTGCCAGCAGTGAAGTCGGGCTCGATCAGCCCCAGCATTTT
CDR3 protein: CASSEVGLDQPQHF

D gene: TRBD2
J gene: TRBJ2-3
clone size: .
V gene: TRBV27
CDR3 DNA: TGTGCCAGCAGTTTGAGGACTAGCGGGAGGGCTAGCACAGATACGCAGTATTTT
CDR3 protein: CASSLRTSGRASTDTQYF

D gene: TRBD1
J gene: TRBJ1-2
clone size: .
V gene: TRBV27
CDR3 DNA: TGTGCCAGCAGTGACAGGGGTCCGGAGGGCTACACCTTC
CDR3 protein: CASSDRGPEGYTF

D gene: TRBD1
J gene: TRBJ2-3
clone size: .
V gene: TRBV9
CDR3 DNA: TGTGCCAGCAGAGGGGACAGGGAGAACACAGATACGCAGTATTTT
CDR3 protein: CASRGDRENTDTQYF

D gene: TRBD1
J gene: TRBJ1-5
clone size: .
V gene: TRBV27
CDR3 DNA: TGTGCCAGCAGTTTATCGTTAAGGGGGCAAGGGCCCCAGCATTTT
CDR3 protein: CASSLSLRGQGPQHF

D gene: .
J gene: TRBJ1-1
clone size: .
V gene: TRBV27
CDR3 DNA: TGTGCCAGCAGTTTATCGATAGGGTCGAACACTGAAGCTTTCTTT
CDR3 protein: CASSLSIGSNTEAFF

D gene: TRBD2
J gene: TRBJ2-7
clone size: .
V gene: TRBV6-1
CDR3 DNA: TGTGCCAGCAAACTAGCGGGAGAGTACGAGCAGTACTTC
CDR3 protein: CASKLAGEYEQYF

D gene: .
J gene: TRBJ1-1
clone size: .
V gene: TRBV27
CDR3 DNA: TGTGCCAGCAGTGAAGGGGTTTTCACTGAAGCTTTCTTT
CDR3 protein: CASSEGVFTEAFF

D gene: .
J gene: TRBJ1-2
clone size: .
V gene: TRBV7-8
CDR3 DNA: TGTGCCAGCAGCTTAGATCTGGGGGCCACCAGGGATGGCTACACCTTC
CDR3 protein: CASSLDLGATRDGYTF

D gene: TRBD2
J gene: TRBJ2-3
clone size: .
V gene: TRBV7-9
CDR3 DNA: TGTGCCAGCAGCTTTGCGACTAGCGGACTCACAGATACGCAGTATTTT
CDR3 protein: CASSFATSGLTDTQYF

D gene: .
J gene: TRBJ2-7
clone size: once
V gene: TRBV1
CDR3 DNA: TGCACCAGCAGCCATCCCGAGCGGGAGGGAACCTACGAGCAGTACTTC
CDR3 protein: CTSSHPEREGTYEQYF

D gene: .
J gene: TRBJ2-7
clone size: .
V gene: TRBV6-5
CDR3 DNA: TGTGCCACCGCCATCGCTAGCACGCGCTACGAGCAGTACTTC
CDR3 protein: CATAIASTRYEQYF

D gene: TRBD2
J gene: TRBJ2-3
clone size: .
V gene: TRBV5-1
CDR3 DNA: TGCGCCAGCAGCGAGCTAGCGGGATTCACAGATACGCAGTATTTT
CDR3 protein: CASSELAGFTDTQYF

D gene: .
J gene: TRBJ2-7
clone size: .
V gene: TRBV29-1
CDR3 DNA: TGCAGCGTTGAGTGTCTCCCCTCCTACGAGCAGTACTTC
CDR3 protein: CSVECLPSYEQYF

D gene: .
J gene: TRBJ2-1
clone size: .
V gene: TRBV14
CDR3 DNA: TGTGCCAGCAGCCAACATTACGGGGGATTGAGGAATGAGCAGTTCTTC
CDR3 protein: CASSQHYGGLRNEQFF

D gene: .
J gene: TRBJ1-5
clone size: .
V gene: TRBV7-8
CDR3 DNA: TGTGCCAGCAGCCCCCAGGGCCCGAGCAATCAGCCCCAGCATTTT
CDR3 protein: CASSPQGPSNQPQHF

D gene: TRBD2
J gene: TRBJ2-2
clone size: .
V gene: TRBV30
CDR3 DNA: TGTGCCTGGGGACTAGCAGAGAACACCGGGGAGCTGTTTTTT
CDR3 protein: CAWGLAENTGELFF

D gene: .
J gene: TRBJ1-2
clone size: .
V gene: TRBV9
CDR3 DNA: TGTGCCAGCAGCGTAGGGACCCGAGGAGGGGACCGCCAATATTCAAGCAACTATGGCTACACCTTC
CDR3 protein: CASSVGTRGGDRQYSSNYGYTF

D gene: TRBD2
J gene: TRBJ2-7
clone size: .
V gene: TRBV11-2
CDR3 DNA: TGTGCCAGCAGCTTAAATAGCGGGAGCTTGGGGACTTACGAGCAGTACTTC
CDR3 protein: CASSLNSGSLGTYEQYF

D gene: TRBD1
J gene: TRBJ2-6
clone size: .
V gene: TRBV18
CDR3 DNA: TGTGCCAGCTCACTCGAGGGGGCCCTCTCTGGGGCCAACGTCCTGACTTTC
CDR3 protein: CASSLEGALSGANVLTF

D gene: TRBD1
J gene: TRBJ1-2
clone size: .
V gene: TRBV10-3
CDR3 DNA: TGTGCCATCAGTGAGTCAATGACAGGGCGAGATGGCTACACCTTC
CDR3 protein: CAISESMTGRDGYTF

D gene: TRBD2
J gene: TRBJ2-2
clone size: .
V gene: TRBV14
CDR3 DNA: TGTGCCAGCAGCCAAGATATGCTAGCGGGTTACACCGGGGAGCTGTTTTTT
CDR3 protein: CASSQDMLAGYTGELFF

D gene: .
J gene: TRBJ2-3
clone size: .
V gene: TRBV4-1
CDR3 DNA: TGCGCCAGCAGCCCGACAAGGATAGTGACAGATACGCAGTATTTT
CDR3 protein: CASSPTRIVTDTQYF

D gene: .
J gene: TRBJ2-7
clone size: .
V gene: TRBV7-9
CDR3 DNA: TGTGCCAGCAGCCTCCTGGATTACGAGCAGTACTTC
CDR3 protein: CASSLLDYEQYF

D gene: TRBD2
J gene: TRBJ2-7
clone size: .
V gene: TRBV7-9
CDR3 DNA: TGTGCCAGCAGCGTTACTAGCGGGGGCTCCTACGAGCAGTACTTC
CDR3 protein: CASSVTSGGSYEQYF

D gene: .
J gene: TRBJ1-2
clone size: .
V gene: TRBV7-9
CDR3 DNA: TGTGCCAGCAGCTTAGCGGATGGCTACACCTTC
CDR3 protein: CASSLADGYTF

D gene: .
J gene: TRBJ2-5
clone size: .
V gene: TRBV7-3
CDR3 DNA: TGTGCCAGCAGCTTAGTACCCTCGGGGACCCAGTACTTC
CDR3 protein: CASSLVPSGTQYF

D gene: .
J gene: TRBJ1-1
clone size: .
V gene: TRBV7-9
CDR3 DNA: TGTGCCAGCAGCTTGGACACTGAAGCTTTCTTT
CDR3 protein: CASSLDTEAFF

D gene: .
J gene: TRBJ2-7
clone size: .
V gene: TRBV11-2
CDR3 DNA: TGTGCCAGCAGCCCCAATTGGGGCCCCTACGAGCAGTACTTC
CDR3 protein: CASSPNWGPYEQYF

D gene: TRBD1
J gene: TRBJ2-7
clone size: .
V gene: TRBV6-1
CDR3 DNA: TGTGCCGCCGGACAGGGGAATACCTACGAGCAGTACTTC
CDR3 protein: CAAGQGNTYEQYF

D gene: TRBD2
J gene: TRBJ2-3
clone size: .
V gene: TRBV7-8
CDR3 DNA: TGTGCCAGCAGCTTAGTCTGGGCGGGAGGCTCAGATACGCAGTATTTT
CDR3 protein: CASSLVWAGGSDTQYF

D gene: .
J gene: TRBJ2-1
clone size: .
V gene: TRBV14
CDR3 DNA: TGTGCCAGCAGCCAAACGGGTATTTACAATGAGCAGTTCTTC
CDR3 protein: CASSQTGIYNEQFF

D gene: .
J gene: TRBJ1-2
clone size: .
V gene: TRBV7-2
CDR3 DNA: TGTGCCAGCAGCTTTACCGGGACACAGAACTATGGCTACACCTTC
CDR3 protein: CASSFTGTQNYGYTF

D gene: .
J gene: TRBJ1-4
clone size: .
V gene: TRBV10-3
CDR3 DNA: TGTGCCACAATGGACGGGGTTAAAAAACTGTTTTTT
CDR3 protein: CATMDGVKKLFF